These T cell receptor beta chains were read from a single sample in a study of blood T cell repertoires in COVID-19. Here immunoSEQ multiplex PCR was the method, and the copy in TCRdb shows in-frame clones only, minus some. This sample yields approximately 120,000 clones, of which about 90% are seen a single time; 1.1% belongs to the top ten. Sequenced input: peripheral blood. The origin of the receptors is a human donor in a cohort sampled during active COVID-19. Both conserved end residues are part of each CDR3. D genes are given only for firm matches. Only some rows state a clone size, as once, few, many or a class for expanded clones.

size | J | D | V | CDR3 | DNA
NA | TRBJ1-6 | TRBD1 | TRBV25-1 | CASRPRTGEGVDSPLHF | TGTGCCAGCAGACCGAGGACAGGGGAGGGGGTTGACTCACCCCTCCACTTT
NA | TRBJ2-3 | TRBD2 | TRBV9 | CASSSAGGPNTQYF | TGTGCCAGCAGCTCGGCGGGAGGGCCGAATACGCAGTATTTT
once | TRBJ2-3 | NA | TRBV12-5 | CASGLPPLVADTQYF | TGTGCTAGTGGTTTGCCCCCACTAGTAGCAGATACGCAGTATTTT
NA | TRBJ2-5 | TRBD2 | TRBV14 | CASSRTSGAETQYF | TGTGCCAGCAGCAGGACTAGCGGGGCGGAGACCCAGTACTTC
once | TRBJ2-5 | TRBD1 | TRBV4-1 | CASSLTGTGVQETQYF | TGCGCCAGCAGCCTTACCGGGACAGGGGTACAAGAGACCCAGTACTTC
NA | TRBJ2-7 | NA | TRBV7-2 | CASSQIAASGRDEQYF | TGTGCCAGCAGCCAAATAGCTGCGTCTGGTCGGGACGAGCAGTACTTC
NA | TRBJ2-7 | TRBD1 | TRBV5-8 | CAGRDRGHEQYF | TGTGCCGGGCGGGACAGGGGTCACGAGCAGTACTTC
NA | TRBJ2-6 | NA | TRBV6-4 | CASSDSQVRGTGPGANVLTF | TGTGCCAGCAGTGACTCTCAGGTTCGGGGGACGGGCCCTGGGGCCAACGTCCTGACTTTC
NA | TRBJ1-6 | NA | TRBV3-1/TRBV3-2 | CASSQEAGGFGNSPLHF | TGTGCCAGCAGCCAAGAAGCGGGAGGGTTCGGGAATTCACCCCTCCACTTT
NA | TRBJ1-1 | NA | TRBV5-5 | CASSLWDGLLNTEAFF | TGTGCCAGCAGCCTCTGGGATGGACTCTTGAACACTGAAGCTTTCTTT
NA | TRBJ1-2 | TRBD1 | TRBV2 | CASSPDRPERGYTF | TGTGCCAGCAGTCCGGACAGGCCCGAGCGAGGCTACACCTTC
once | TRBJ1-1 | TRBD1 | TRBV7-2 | CASSLRQGEDTEAFF | TGTGCCAGCAGCCTCCGACAGGGGGAGGACACTGAAGCTTTCTTT
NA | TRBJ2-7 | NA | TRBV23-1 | CASSQIARHRDYEQYF | TGCGCCAGCAGTCAGATCGCCCGGCACAGGGACTACGAGCAGTACTTC
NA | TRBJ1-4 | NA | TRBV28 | CASSFRVIREKLFF | TGTGCCAGCAGTTTCAGGGTGATACGCGAAAAACTGTTTTTT
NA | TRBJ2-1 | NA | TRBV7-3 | CASSPPGGHEQFF | TGTGCCAGCAGCCCCCCAGGGGGGCATGAGCAGTTCTTC
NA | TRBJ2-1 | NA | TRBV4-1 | CASSQPTGSTYNEQFF | TGCGCCAGCAGCCAACCAACAGGGAGTACCTACAATGAGCAGTTCTTC
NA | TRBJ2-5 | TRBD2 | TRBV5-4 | CASSRAGGPAETQYF | TGTGCCAGCAGCCGAGCGGGAGGGCCTGCGGAGACCCAGTACTTC
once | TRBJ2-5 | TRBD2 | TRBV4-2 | CASSQVAGVETQYF | TGTGCCAGCAGCCAAGTAGCGGGAGTTGAGACCCAGTACTTC
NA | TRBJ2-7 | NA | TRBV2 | CASSEYGVREQYF | TGTGCCAGCAGTGAATATGGAGTTCGCGAGCAGTACTTC
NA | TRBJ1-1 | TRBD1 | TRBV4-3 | CASSLSGQGDTEAFF | TGCGCCAGCAGCCTATCGGGACAGGGGGACACTGAAGCTTTCTTT
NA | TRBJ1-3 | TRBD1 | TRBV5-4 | CASSAGQVAGNTIYF | TGTGCCAGCAGCGCTGGACAGGTTGCTGGAAACACCATATATTTT
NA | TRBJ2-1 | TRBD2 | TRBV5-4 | CASSPLLAGGDNEQFF | TGTGCCAGCAGCCCCCTACTAGCGGGGGGGGACAATGAGCAGTTCTTC
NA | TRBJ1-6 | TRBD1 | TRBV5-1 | CASSLELPGQTHNSPLHF | TGCGCCAGCAGCTTGGAACTCCCGGGACAGACTCATAATTCACCCCTCCACTTT
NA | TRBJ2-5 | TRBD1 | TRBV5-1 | CASSPRDRETQYF | TGCGCCAGCAGCCCCCGGGACAGAGAGACCCAGTACTTC
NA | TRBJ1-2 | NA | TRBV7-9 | CASSLSGHNIYGYTF | TGTGCCAGCAGCTTATCGGGACACAATATCTATGGCTACACCTTC
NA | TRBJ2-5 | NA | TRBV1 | CTSSQDFPSGGAHQETQYF | TGCACCAGCAGCCAAGATTTCCCTAGCGGGGGGGCTCACCAAGAGACCCAGTACTTC
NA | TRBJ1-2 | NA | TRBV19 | CASSIERQGHGYTF | TGTGCCAGTAGTATAGAGCGGCAGGGGCATGGCTACACCTTC
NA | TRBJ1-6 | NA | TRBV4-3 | CASSQEAKGSYNSPLHF | TGCGCCAGCAGCCAAGAGGCGAAGGGGTCCTATAATTCACCCCTCCACTTT
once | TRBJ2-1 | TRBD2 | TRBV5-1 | CASSLVGGDYNEQFF | TGCGCCAGCAGCTTGGTCGGGGGGGACTACAATGAGCAGTTCTTC
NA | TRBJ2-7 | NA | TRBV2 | CASRRAGQPYEQYF | TGTGCCAGCAGGCGCGCAGGGCAGCCCTACGAGCAGTACTTC
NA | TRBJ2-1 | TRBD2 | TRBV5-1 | CASIFRDYSYNEQFF | TGCGCCAGCATATTCCGGGACTACTCCTACAATGAGCAGTTCTTC
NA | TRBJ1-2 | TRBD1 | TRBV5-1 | CASSLGDRGLGYTF | TGCGCCAGCAGCTTGGGGGACAGGGGGCTTGGCTACACCTTC
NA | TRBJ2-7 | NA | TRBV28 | CASISRGGSPYEQYF | TGTGCCAGCATTTCCCGTGGGGGCTCCCCCTACGAGCAGTACTTC
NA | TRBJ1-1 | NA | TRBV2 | CASSPSGRGDYTEAFF | TGTGCCAGCAGCCCGTCCGGACGGGGGGATTACACTGAAGCTTTCTTT
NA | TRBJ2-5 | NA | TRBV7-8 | CASSLVAQRTQYF | TGTGCCAGCAGCTTAGTTGCCCAGCGGACCCAGTACTTC
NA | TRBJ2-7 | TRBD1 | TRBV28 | CASSPQGAGKYEQYF | TGTGCCAGCAGCCCCCAGGGGGCGGGAAAATACGAGCAGTACTTC
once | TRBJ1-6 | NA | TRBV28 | CASSNRDPLHF | TGTGCCAGCAGCAACAGGGATCCCCTCCACTTT
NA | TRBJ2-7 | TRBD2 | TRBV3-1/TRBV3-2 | CASRHLAGGPNEQYF | TGTGCCAGTCGGCATTTAGCGGGAGGGCCAAACGAGCAGTACTTC
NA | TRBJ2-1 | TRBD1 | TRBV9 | CASSGLQGAHYNEQFF | TGTGCCAGCAGCGGCCTGCAGGGGGCGCATTACAATGAGCAGTTCTTC
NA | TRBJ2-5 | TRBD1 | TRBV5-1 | CASSSQGQETQYF | TGCGCCAGCAGCTCACAGGGGCAAGAGACCCAGTACTTC
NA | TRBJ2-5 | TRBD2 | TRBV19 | CASSIRLAGFQETQYF | TGTGCCAGTAGTATAAGACTAGCGGGCTTCCAAGAGACCCAGTACTTC
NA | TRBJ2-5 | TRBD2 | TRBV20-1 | CSASDVRGATFETQYF | TGCAGTGCTAGTGATGTGCGGGGGGCCACGTTTGAGACCCAGTACTTC
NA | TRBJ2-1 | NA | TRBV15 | CATSRDSGSSYNEQFF | TGTGCCACCAGCAGAGATTCGGGTAGCTCCTACAATGAGCAGTTCTTC
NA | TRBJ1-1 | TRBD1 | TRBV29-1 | CSVDGDTGATEAFF | TGCAGCGTTGATGGGGATACAGGGGCCACTGAAGCTTTCTTT
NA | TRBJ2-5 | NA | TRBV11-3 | CASSLEGAKGGETQYF | TGTGCCAGCAGCCTGGAGGGCGCTAAGGGTGGAGAGACCCAGTACTTC
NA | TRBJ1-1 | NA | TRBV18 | CASSPPVGRRMNTEAFF | TGTGCCAGCTCACCCCCTGTGGGTAGGCGGATGAACACTGAAGCTTTCTTT
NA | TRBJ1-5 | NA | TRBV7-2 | CASSLDNAVNQPQHF | TGTGCCAGCAGCTTAGATAACGCGGTCAATCAGCCCCAGCATTTT
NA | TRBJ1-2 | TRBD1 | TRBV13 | CASSLGQAADGYTF | TGTGCCAGCAGCCTCGGACAGGCCGCGGACGGCTACACCTTC
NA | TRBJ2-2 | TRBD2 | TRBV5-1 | CASSLSLAGSGELFF | TGCGCCAGCAGCTTGTCGCTAGCGGGAAGCGGGGAGCTGTTTTTT